This T cell receptor beta chain was sequenced for a study of blood T cell repertoires in COVID-19. Study in general: COVID-19 samples, acute and convalescent, were from the United States, Italy and Spain.

Authors' processing steps: Reference gene primers were amplified, and this amplification served to estimate nucleated cell counts. Profiling relied on immunoSEQ multiplex PCR, and the TCRdb table lists in-frame clones only, not all of them. V and J calls and clone size are given by that table; D and trimming were obtained from the DNA. The top ten hold around 1.5% of the sample, which has fewer than 250,000 clones, about 89% seen once. This receptor was obtained from a woman aged 60-70 years who had recovered from COVID-19. Sequences were obtained from peripheral blood.

CDR3 in DNA: TGCGCCAGCAGCCTCGGGGGGTACAATCAGCCCCAGCATTTT. The encoded protein is CASSLGGYNQPQHF. The J gene is TRBJ1-5, the V gene TRBV5-1, with TRBD1 as a possible D gene (5 bases). Between the trimmed V and J ends, which lost 4 bases and 3 bases, there was a span of 11 bases. The CDR3 has 14 amino acids. The germline V gene encodes CDR1 SGHRS and CDR2 YFSETQ.